This T cell receptor (beta chain) came from a study of shared clonotypes between healthy human individuals. Study-level information: CD4 naive cells filled three plates per donor, CD4 memory three, CD8 naive two and CD8 memory one. The study, taken as a whole, reports: Some clonotypes were shared by all four sorted-subset donors, while others were not shared. The non-shared ones had lower generation probabilities than the shared ones.

CD45RA-negative memory and CD45RA+ naive subsets were split from the CD4+ cells. Repertoires were generated with immunoSEQ multiplex PCR, while TCRdb's copy carries only in-frame clones and drops some. This table holds about 680,000 clones, around four fifths found once. Per germline, CDR1 MDHEN and CDR2 SYDVKM. With 6 bases clipped from V and 5 bases from J, the junction kept 16 bases outside the gene matches. This CDR3 has 16 amino acids. In the case of this clone: Its antigen remains unknown.

Source material: memory CD4+ T cells sorted from blood. The subset here: CD45RA-negative fraction. The sequence derives from a woman aged 25 to 45 in good health. J is TRBJ2-7 and V is TRBV28, with 7 bases matching TRBD1. CDR3 residues: CASSPPPGGNRNEQYF. Here the CDR3 DNA reads TGTGCCAGCAGCCCCCCCCCAGGGGGAAATAGGAACGAGCAGTACTTC.